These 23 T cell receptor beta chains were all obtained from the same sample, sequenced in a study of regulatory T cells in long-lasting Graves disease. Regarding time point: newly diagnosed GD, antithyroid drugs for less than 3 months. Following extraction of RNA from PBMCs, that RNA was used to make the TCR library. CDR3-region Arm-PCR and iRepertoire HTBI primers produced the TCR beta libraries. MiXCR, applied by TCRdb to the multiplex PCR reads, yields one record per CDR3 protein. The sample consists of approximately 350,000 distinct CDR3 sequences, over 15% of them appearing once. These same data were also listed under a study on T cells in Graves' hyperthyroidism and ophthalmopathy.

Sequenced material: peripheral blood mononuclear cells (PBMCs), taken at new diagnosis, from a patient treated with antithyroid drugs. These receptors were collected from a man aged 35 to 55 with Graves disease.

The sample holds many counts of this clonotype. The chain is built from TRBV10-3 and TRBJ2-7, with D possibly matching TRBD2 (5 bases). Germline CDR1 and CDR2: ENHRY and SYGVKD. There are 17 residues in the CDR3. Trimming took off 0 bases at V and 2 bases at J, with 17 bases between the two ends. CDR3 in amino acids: CAISESARRGLAYEQYF. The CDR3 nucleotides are TGTGCCATCAGTGAGTCAGCGCGACGGGGTCTAGCCTACGAGCAGTACTTC.

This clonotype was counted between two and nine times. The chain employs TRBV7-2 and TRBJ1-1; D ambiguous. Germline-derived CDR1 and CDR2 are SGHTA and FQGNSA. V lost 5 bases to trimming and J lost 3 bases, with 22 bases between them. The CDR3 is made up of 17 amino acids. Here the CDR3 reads CASSPSYFGTVYTEAFF. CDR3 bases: TGTGCCAGCAGCCCTAGTTATTTCGGTACGGTGTACACTGAAGCTTTCTTT.

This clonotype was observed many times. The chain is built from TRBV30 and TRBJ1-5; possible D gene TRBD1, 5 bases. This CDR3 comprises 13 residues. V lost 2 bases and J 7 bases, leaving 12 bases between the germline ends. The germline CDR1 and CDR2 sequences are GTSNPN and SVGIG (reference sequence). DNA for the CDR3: TGTGCCTGGAGTCTAAGGGGTGAACAGCCCCAGCATTTT. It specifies CAWSLRGEQPQHF.

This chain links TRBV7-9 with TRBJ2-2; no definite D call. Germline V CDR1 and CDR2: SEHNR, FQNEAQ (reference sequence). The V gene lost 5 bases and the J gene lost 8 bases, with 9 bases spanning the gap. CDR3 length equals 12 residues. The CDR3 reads CASSPRGGELFF. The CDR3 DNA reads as TGTGCCAGCAGCCCCCGCGGTGGGGAGCTGTTTTTT.

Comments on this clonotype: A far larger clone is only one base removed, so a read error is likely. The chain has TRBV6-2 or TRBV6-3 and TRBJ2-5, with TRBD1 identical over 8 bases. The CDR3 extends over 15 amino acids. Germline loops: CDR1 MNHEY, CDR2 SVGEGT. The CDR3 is CTSRRRTGPQETQYF. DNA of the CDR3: TGTACCAGCAGACGTAGGACAGGGCCTCAAGAGACCCAGTACTTC.

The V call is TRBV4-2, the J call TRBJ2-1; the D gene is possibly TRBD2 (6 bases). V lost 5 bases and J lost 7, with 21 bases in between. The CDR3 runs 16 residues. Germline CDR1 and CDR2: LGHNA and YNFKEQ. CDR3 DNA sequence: TGTGCCAGCAGCAACGTCCTGTCCGGGGGACGTAATGAGCAGTTCTTC. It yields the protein CASSNVLSGGRNEQFF.

In DNA, the CDR3 is TGTGCCAGCAGTTCAGGACAGGGGGTAGAGACCCAGTACTTC. This codes for CASSSGQGVETQYF. The chain carries TRBV28 and TRBJ2-5; 10 bases line up with TRBD1. Unmatched junction bases numbered 3, after V lost 4 bases and J lost 4 bases. The germline V gene encodes CDR1 MDHEN and CDR2 SYDVKM. The CDR3 contains 14 residues.

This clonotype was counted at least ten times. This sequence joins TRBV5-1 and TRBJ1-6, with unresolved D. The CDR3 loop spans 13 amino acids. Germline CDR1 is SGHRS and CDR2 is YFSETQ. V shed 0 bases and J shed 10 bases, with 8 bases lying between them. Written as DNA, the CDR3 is TGCGCCAGCAGCTTGGACGGGGAGTCACCCCTCCACTTT. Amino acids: CASSLDGESPLHF.

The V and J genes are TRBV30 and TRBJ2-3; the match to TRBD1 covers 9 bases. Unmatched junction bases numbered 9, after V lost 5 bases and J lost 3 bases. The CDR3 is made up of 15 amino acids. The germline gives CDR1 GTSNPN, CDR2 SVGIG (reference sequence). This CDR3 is CAWGKPGQGTDTQYF. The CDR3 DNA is TGTGCCTGGGGGAAACCGGGACAGGGTACAGATACGCAGTATTTT.

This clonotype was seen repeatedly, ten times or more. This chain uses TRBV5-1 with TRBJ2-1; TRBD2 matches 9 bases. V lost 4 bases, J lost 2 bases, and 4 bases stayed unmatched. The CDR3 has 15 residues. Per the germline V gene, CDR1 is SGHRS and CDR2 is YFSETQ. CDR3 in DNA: TGCGCCAGCAGCCTCTTAGCGGGGGCCTACAATGAGCAGTTCTTC. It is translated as CASSLLAGAYNEQFF.

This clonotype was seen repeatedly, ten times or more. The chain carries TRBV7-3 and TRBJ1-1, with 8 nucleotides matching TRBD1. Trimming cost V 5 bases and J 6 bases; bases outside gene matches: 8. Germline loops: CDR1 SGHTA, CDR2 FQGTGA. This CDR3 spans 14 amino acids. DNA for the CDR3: TGTGCCAGCAGCAGGCAGGGGGCGGTCGCTGAAGCTTTCTTT. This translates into CASSRQGAVAEAFF.

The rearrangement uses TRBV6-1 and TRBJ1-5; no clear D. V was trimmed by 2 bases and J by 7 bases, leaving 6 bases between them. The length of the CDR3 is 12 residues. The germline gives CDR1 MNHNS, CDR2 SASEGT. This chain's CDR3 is CASSELEQPQHF. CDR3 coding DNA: TGTGCCAGCAGTGAACTGGAACAGCCCCAGCATTTT.

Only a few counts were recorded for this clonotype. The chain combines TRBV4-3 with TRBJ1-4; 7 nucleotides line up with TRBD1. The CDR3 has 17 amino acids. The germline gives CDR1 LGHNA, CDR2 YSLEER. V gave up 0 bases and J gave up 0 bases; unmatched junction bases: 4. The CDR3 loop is CASSQDVGTATNEKLFF. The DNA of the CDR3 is TGCGCCAGCAGCCAAGACGTGGGGACAGCAACTAATGAAAAACTGTTTTTT.

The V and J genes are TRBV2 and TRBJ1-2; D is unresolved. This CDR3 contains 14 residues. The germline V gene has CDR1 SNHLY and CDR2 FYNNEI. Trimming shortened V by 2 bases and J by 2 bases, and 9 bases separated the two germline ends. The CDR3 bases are TGTGCCAGCAGTGAATTCATGGGGAACTATGGCTACACCTTC. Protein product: CASSEFMGNYGYTF.

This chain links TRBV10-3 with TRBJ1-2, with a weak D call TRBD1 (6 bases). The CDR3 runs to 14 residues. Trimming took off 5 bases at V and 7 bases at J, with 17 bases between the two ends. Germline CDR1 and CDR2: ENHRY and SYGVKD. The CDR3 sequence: CAISNALYRAGYTF. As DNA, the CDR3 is TGTGCCATCAGTAACGCCCTGTACAGGGCTGGCTACACCTTC.

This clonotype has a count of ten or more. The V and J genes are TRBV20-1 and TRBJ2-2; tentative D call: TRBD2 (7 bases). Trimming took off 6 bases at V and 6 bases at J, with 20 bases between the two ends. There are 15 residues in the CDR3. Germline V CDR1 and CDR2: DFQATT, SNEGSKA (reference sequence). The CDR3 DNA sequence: TGCAGTGCCCACGCGTGGGGGGGCGCTTCCGGGGAGCTGTTTTTT. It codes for CSAHAWGGASGELFF.

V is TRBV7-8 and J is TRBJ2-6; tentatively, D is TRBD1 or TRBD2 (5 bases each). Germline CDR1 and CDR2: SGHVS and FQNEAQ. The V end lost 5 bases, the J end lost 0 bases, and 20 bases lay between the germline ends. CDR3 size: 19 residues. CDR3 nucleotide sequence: TGTGCCAGCAGCCTGGGACCGGGCCCGGGCCCCTCTGGGGCCAACGTCCTGACTTTC. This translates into CASSLGPGPGPSGANVLTF. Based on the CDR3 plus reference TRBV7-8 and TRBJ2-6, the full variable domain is GAGVSQSPRYKVAKRGQDVALRCDPISGHVSLFWYQQALGQGPEFLTYFQNEAQLDKSGLPSDRFFAERPEGSVSTLKIQRTQQEDSAVYLCASSLGPGPGPSGANVLTFGAGSRLTVL.

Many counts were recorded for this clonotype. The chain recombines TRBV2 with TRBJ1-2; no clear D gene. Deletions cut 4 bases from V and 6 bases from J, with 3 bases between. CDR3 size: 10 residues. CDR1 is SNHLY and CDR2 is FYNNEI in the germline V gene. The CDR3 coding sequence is TGTGCCAGCAGTGTCGATGGCTACACCTTC. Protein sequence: CASSVDGYTF.

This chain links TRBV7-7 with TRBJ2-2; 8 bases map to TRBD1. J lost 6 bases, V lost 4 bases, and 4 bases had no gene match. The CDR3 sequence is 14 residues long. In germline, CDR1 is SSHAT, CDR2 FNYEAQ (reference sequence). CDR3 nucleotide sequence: TGTGCCAGCAGCTCCGGGACAGGCGCCGGGGAGCTGTTTTTT. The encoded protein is CASSSGTGAGELFF.

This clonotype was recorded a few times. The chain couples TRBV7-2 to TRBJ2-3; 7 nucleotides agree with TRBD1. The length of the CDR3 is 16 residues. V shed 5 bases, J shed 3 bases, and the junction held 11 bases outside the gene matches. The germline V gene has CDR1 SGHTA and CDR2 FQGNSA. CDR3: CASSPTGVGWTDTQYF. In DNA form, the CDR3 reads TGTGCCAGCAGCCCAACAGGGGTTGGATGGACAGATACGCAGTATTTT.

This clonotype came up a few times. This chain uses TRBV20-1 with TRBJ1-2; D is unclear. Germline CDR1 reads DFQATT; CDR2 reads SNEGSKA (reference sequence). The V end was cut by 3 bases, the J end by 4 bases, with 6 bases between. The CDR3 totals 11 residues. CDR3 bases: TGCAGTGCTAGGAATTCCTATGGCTACACCTTC. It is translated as CSARNSYGYTF.

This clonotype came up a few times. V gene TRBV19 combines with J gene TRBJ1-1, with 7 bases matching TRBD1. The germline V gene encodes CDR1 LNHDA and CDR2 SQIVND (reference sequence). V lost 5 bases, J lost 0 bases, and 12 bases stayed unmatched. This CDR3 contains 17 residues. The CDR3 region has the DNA TGTGCCAGTAGTCCGGACCCAACAGGGGAGGTGAACACTGAAGCTTTCTTT. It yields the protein CASSPDPTGEVNTEAFF. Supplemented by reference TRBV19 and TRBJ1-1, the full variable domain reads DGGITQSPKYLFRKEGQNVTLSCEQNLNHDAMYWYRQDPGQGLRLIYYSQIVNDFQKGDIAEGYSVSREKKESFPLTVTSAQKNPTAFYLCASSPDPTGEVNTEAFFGQGTRLTVV.

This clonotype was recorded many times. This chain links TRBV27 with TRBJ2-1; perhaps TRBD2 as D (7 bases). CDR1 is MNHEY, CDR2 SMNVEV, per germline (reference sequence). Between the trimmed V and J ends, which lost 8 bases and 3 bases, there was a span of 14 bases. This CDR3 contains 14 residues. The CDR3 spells CASARGGGYNEQFF. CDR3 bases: TGTGCCAGCGCTAGGGGGGGCGGCTACAATGAGCAGTTCTTC.